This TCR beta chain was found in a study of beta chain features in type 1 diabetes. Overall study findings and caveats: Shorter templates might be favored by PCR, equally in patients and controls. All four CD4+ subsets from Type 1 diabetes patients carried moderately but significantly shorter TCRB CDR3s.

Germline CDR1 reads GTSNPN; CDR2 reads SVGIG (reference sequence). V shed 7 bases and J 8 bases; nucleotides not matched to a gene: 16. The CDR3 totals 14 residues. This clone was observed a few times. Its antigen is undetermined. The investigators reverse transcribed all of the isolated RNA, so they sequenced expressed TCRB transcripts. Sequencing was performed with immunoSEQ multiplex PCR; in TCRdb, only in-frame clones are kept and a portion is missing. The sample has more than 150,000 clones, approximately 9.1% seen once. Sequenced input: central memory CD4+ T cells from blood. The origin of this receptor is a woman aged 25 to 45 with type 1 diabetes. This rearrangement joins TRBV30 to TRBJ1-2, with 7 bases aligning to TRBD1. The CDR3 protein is CASAQGKTMRGYTF. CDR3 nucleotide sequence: TGTGCCTCCGCACAGGGGAAAACTATGCGAGGCTACACCTTC. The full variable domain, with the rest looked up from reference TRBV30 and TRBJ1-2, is SQTIHQWPATLVQPVGSPLSLECTVEGTSNPNLYWYRQAAGRGLQLLFYSVGIGQISSEVPQNLSASRPQDRQFILSSKKLLLSDSGFYLCASAQGKTMRGYTFGSGTRLTVV.